This T cell receptor (beta chain) was captured by sequencing in a study of T-cell memory formation after mild COVID-19. For the study at large: For the most part, TCR clusters were specific to one donor.

Trimming pared 5 bases from V and 3 bases from J, leaving 14 bases between. Per the germline V gene, CDR1 is SGHAT and CDR2 is FQDESV (reference sequence). CDR3 length equals 15 residues. A single record per CDR3 protein comes from TCRdb applying MiXCR to the 5' RACE reads. The repertoire includes about 200,000 distinct CDR3 sequences, around 19% of them detected once, and 2% to 3% sits in the top ten. This receptor was obtained from an adult woman who had mild COVID-19 (a few samples of this study predate the infection). Cell type and time point are not known. What was sequenced was PBMCs or a T cell subset sorted from them (not recorded which). J is TRBJ2-1 and V is TRBV11-1; D possibly corresponds to TRBD1 (5 bases). CDR3 sequence (DNA): TGTGCCAGCAGCATCGCGACAGATTTCTACAATGAGCAGTTCTTC. The encoded protein is CASSIATDFYNEQFF. The whole variable domain, remainder taken from reference TRBV11-1 and TRBJ2-1, is EAEVAQSPRYKITEKSQAVAFWCDPISGHATLYWYRQILGQGPELLVQFQDESVVDDSQLPKDRFSAERLKGVDSTLKIQPAELGDSAMYLCASSIATDFYNEQFFGPGTRLTVL.